This T cell receptor (beta chain) was obtained from a study of blood T cell repertoires in COVID-19. Study as a whole: COVID-19 samples from acute and convalescent phases originated in the United States, Italy and Spain.

The CDR3 length is 13 residues. CDR1 KGHSH and CDR2 LQKENI come from the germline V gene. Deletions cut 4 bases from V and 3 bases from J, with 9 bases between. Sequencing was performed with immunoSEQ multiplex PCR; in TCRdb, only in-frame clones are kept and a portion is missing. The sample includes around 92,000 clones, 86% seen only once; the top ten take 25%. The origin of this receptor is a human donor in a cohort sampled during active COVID-19. This chain connects TRBV18 to TRBJ2-5; D not resolved. Sequenced material: peripheral blood. CDR3 nucleotides: TGTGCCAGCTCACTCCGCCAGAAAGAGACCCAGTACTTC. Its translation is CASSLRQKETQYF.